The 27 T cell receptor beta chains below were found in one sample sequenced in a study of blood T cell repertoires in COVID-19. Only in-frame clones appear in the TCRdb table, and some are missing; sequencing was by immunoSEQ multiplex PCR. The repertoire holds under 250,000 clones, with around nine tenths as singletons. Material for sequencing was peripheral blood. These receptors were collected from a woman in her 70s with active or convalescent COVID-19.

This sequence joins TRBV25-1 and TRBJ1-4; tentatively, D is TRBD1 (6 bases). Trimming removed 7 bases at V and 6 bases at J, with 18 bases between. The CDR3 runs to 15 residues. Germline values: CDR1 MGHDK, CDR2 SYGVNS. This CDR3 reads CASMGSNRDHEKLFF. DNA of the CDR3: TGTGCCAGCATGGGTTCGAACAGGGACCATGAAAAACTGTTTTTT.

CDR3 protein: CASSPTGVGATDTQYF. The DNA for the CDR3 is TGCGCCAGCAGCCCTACGGGGGTAGGGGCCACAGATACGCAGTATTTT. The chain combines TRBV4-3 with TRBJ2-3, with D maybe TRBD2 (6 bases). V dropped 4 bases and J dropped 2 bases, with 16 bases sitting between them. Germline CDR1 LGHNA, CDR2 YSLEER. The CDR3 runs to 16 residues.

The chain carries TRBV4-1 and TRBJ1-4; D gene ambiguous. V was trimmed by 1 base and J by 7 bases, leaving 7 bases between them. Germline values: CDR1 MGHRA, CDR2 YSYEKL. The CDR3 totals 13 residues. In DNA form, the CDR3 reads TGCGCCAGCAGCCAAGTTATTGTTGAAAAACTGTTTTTT. Protein sequence: CASSQVIVEKLFF.

The chain links TRBV5-1 to TRBJ1-4, with 11 positions matching TRBD1. Trimming at V came to 4 bases and at J to 5 bases, leaving 10 bases not matched to a gene. This CDR3 spans 17 amino acids. Germline assignment: CDR1 SGHRS and CDR2 YFSETQ. CDR3 nucleotide sequence: TGCGCCAGCAGCCTTGGGGGACAGGGGGTCCGCAATGAAAAACTGTTTTTT. It yields the protein CASSLGGQGVRNEKLFF.

The gene calls are TRBV12-3 or TRBV12-4 and TRBJ1-2; D gene uncertain. The CDR3 totals 11 residues. V was clipped by 8 bases and J by 8 bases, with 12 bases between them. CDR3 residues: CASGWKEGYTF. CDR3 DNA sequence: TGTGCCAGCGGGTGGAAGGAGGGCTACACCTTC.

The chain combines TRBV6-4 with TRBJ1-6, with D tentatively TRBD1 (6 bases). CDR3 length equals 14 residues. Trimming stripped 10 bases from V and 9 bases from J, with 19 bases between. Looked up from germline, CDR1 is MRHNA and CDR2 is SNTAGT. CDR3 DNA sequence: TGTGCCACCTCTACCGGGACATTCGGTTCACCCCTCCACTTT. This codes for CATSTGTFGSPLHF.

The rearrangement joins TRBV5-5 to TRBJ1-1, with 8 bases fitting TRBD1. CDR3 length: 14 amino acids. Germline lookup yields CDR1 SGHKS and CDR2 YYEKEE (reference sequence). J lost 6 bases, V lost 3 bases, and 7 bases had no gene match. The CDR3 region has the DNA TGTGCCAGCAGCTGGACTGACAGGGGCGCTGAAGCTTTCTTT. It yields the protein CASSWTDRGAEAFF.

The genes are TRBV15 and TRBJ1-2; D unresolved. The ends were cut back, 4 bases at V and 6 bases at J, with 18 bases in the middle. Germline lookup yields CDR1 LNHNV and CDR2 YYDKDF (reference sequence). This CDR3 spans 15 amino acids. CDR3 amino acids: CATSTRHGGADGYTF. CDR3 coding DNA: TGTGCCACCAGCACCCGCCACGGAGGAGCGGATGGCTACACCTTC.

This clone has only a few counts. The chain combines TRBV12-3 or TRBV12-4 with TRBJ2-7; tentative D call: TRBD2 (6 bases). V was trimmed by 3 bases and J by 0 bases, leaving 6 bases between them. This CDR3 has 13 residues. CDR3 DNA sequence: TGTGCCAGCAGTTTGCGGGACTCCTACGAGCAGTACTTC. The encoded protein is CASSLRDSYEQYF.

The rearrangement uses TRBV5-1 and TRBJ1-6; TRBD1 aligns across 8 bases. The length of the CDR3 is 17 residues. Germline CDR1 is SGHRS and CDR2 is YFSETQ. The trim removed 4 bases at V and 7 bases at J, leaving 13 bases unmatched. CDR3 sequence (DNA): TGCGCCAGCAGCCTGTCCGGGAGGCAGGGGGCGAATTCACCCCTCCACTTT. It specifies CASSLSGRQGANSPLHF.

Here the CDR3 reads CASSFGQGNGYTF. The CDR3 DNA is TGTGCCAGCAGTTTCGGACAGGGGAATGGCTACACCTTC. The chain links TRBV6-1 to TRBJ1-2; the match to TRBD1 covers 9 bases. The CDR3 is 13 residues long. Per the germline V gene, CDR1 is MNHNS and CDR2 is SASEGT. The junction had 4 bases not matched to a gene; V was cut back by 5 bases and J by 6 bases.

V gene TRBV21-1 combines with J gene TRBJ1-5. TRBV21-1 is tagged as a pseudogene. The CDR3 is 13 amino acids. This CDR3 is CASSKEIGQPQHF. The CDR3 DNA follows: TGTGCCAGCAGCAAAGAGATCGGGCAGCCCCAGCATTTT.

This chain joins TRBV4-3 and TRBJ1-2; D is unclear. Germline V gene lookup returns CDR1 LGHNA and CDR2 YSLEER. V was shortened by 0 bases and J by 7 bases, with 12 bases between the two germline ends. The CDR3 loop spans 14 amino acids. CDR3 amino acids: CASSQDTTGVGYTF. DNA for the CDR3: TGCGCCAGCAGCCAAGATACCACGGGTGTTGGCTACACCTTC.

The chain joins TRBV2 to TRBJ2-5, with D possibly being TRBD1 (6 bases). Germline assignment: CDR1 SNHLY and CDR2 FYNNEI. V was trimmed by 11 bases and J by 6 bases, leaving 13 bases between them. This CDR3 spans 11 amino acids. The CDR3 coding sequence is TGTGCCTGCCTGGACAGAAAGACCCAGTACTTC. Translating it yields CACLDRKTQYF.

The V and J genes are TRBV11-2 and TRBJ2-2; TRBD1 might be the D (5 bases). Per germline, CDR1 SGHAT and CDR2 FQNNGV. The length of the CDR3 is 12 residues. Trimming removed 6 bases from V and 7 bases from J, with 9 bases in between. The CDR3 here is CASRGPSGELFF. CDR3 coding DNA: TGTGCCAGCAGGGGGCCCAGCGGGGAGCTGTTTTTT.

The V and J genes are TRBV13 and TRBJ2-2; 7 nucleotides match TRBD2. The CDR3 loop spans 16 amino acids. The germline V gene has CDR1 PRHDT and CDR2 FYEKMQ (reference sequence). The ends lost 3 bases at V and 1 base at J; junction bases unmatched: 5. The chain's CDR3 is CASSFGRGRNTGELFF. In DNA form, the CDR3 reads TGTGCCAGCAGCTTTGGGAGGGGCAGGAACACCGGGGAGCTGTTTTTT.

This sequence joins TRBV4-3 and TRBJ1-2, with D uncertain. The CDR3 has 13 residues. V lost 1 base, J lost 7 bases, and 10 bases lay in between. The V gene's germline CDR1 is LGHNA and CDR2 YSLEER. The CDR3 DNA reads as TGCGCCAGCAGCCAAGCCGAGGGCGGTGGCTACACCTTC. This sequence encodes CASSQAEGGGYTF.

The chain couples TRBV7-9 to TRBJ1-1, with D tentatively TRBD1 (5 bases). The CDR3 is made up of 14 amino acids. Per germline, CDR1 SEHNR and CDR2 FQNEAQ (reference sequence). The ends were cut back, 1 base at V and 11 bases at J, with 17 bases in the middle. The CDR3 nucleotides are TGTGCCAGCAGCTTAGGGTTGGGGGGAGTCTCGGCTTTCTTT. The encoded protein is CASSLGLGGVSAFF.

This sequence joins TRBV19 and TRBJ2-2; no clear D gene. Germline V gives CDR1 LNHDA, CDR2 SQIVND (reference sequence). Trimming stripped 5 bases from V and 7 bases from J, with 20 bases between. The CDR3 runs 16 residues. CDR3 DNA sequence: TGTGCCAGTAGTCTACCGTCGGGTCCTGCCAACGGGGAGCTGTTTTTT. Translating gives CASSLPSGPANGELFF.

This chain joins TRBV10-2 and TRBJ1-1, with TRBD1 as a possible D gene (6 bases). Germline V lookup: CDR1 WSHSY, CDR2 SAAADI. Trimming removed 0 bases from V and 9 bases from J, with 11 bases in between. The CDR3 is 13 amino acids. The CDR3 region is CASSESPQGKAFF. The CDR3 coding sequence is TGCGCCAGCAGTGAGTCGCCTCAGGGGAAAGCTTTCTTT.

The gene calls are TRBV23-1 and TRBJ1-2; 7 nucleotides match TRBD1. Being an ORF, TRBV23-1 has a function that is uncertain. V lost 3 bases and J lost 10; bases outside the gene matches: 5. There are 12 residues in the CDR3. Here the CDR3 reads CASSHPGGNYTF. CDR3 nucleotides: TGCGCCAGCAGTCATCCAGGGGGGAACTACACCTTC.

Many counts were recorded for this clone. The chain employs TRBV5-5 and TRBJ1-1; D perhaps matches TRBD1 (5 bases). Trimming removed 2 bases at V and 6 bases at J, with 14 bases between. This CDR3 spans 14 amino acids. CDR1 and CDR2 (germline): SGHKS, YYEKEE (reference sequence). CDR3 DNA sequence: TGTGCCAGCAGCTTCCCGGGGGGGAGACCTGAAGCTTTCTTT. Amino acid sequence: CASSFPGGRPEAFF.

The gene calls are TRBV2 and TRBJ2-2; unclear D gene. CDR1 is SNHLY, CDR2 FYNNEI, per germline. The CDR3 contains 14 residues. V dropped 6 bases and J dropped 5 bases, with 13 bases sitting between them. The CDR3 nucleotides are TGTGCCAGCAGGGGCAGTCGGATTACCGGGGAGCTGTTTTTT. Translated: CASRGSRITGELFF.

The CDR3 sequence is CASSLLGPQAKSPLHF. The CDR3 DNA sequence: TGTGCCAGCAGCTTATTGGGGCCGCAGGCGAAATCACCCCTCCACTTT. This chain uses TRBV7-3 with TRBJ1-6; tentatively, D is TRBD1 (5 bases). V lost 2 bases to trimming and J lost 10 bases, with 18 bases between them. The CDR3 runs 16 residues. Germline V lookup: CDR1 SGHTA, CDR2 FQGTGA.

The chain employs TRBV6-5 and TRBJ2-5; possible D gene TRBD1, 8 bases. The V gene's germline CDR1 is MNHEY and CDR2 SVGAGI. V lost 5 bases, J lost 8 bases, and 18 bases lay in between. The CDR3 consists of 14 residues. The CDR3, as DNA: TGTGCCAGCAGTAGGGGGGGGACAGGAGAAACCCAGTACTTC. This gives the protein CASSRGGTGETQYF.

The CDR3 sequence: CASTGTRSNQPQHF. The CDR3 DNA reads TGCGCCAGCACCGGGACAAGAAGCAATCAGCCCCAGCATTTT. The genes are TRBV10-2 and TRBJ1-5; D possibly corresponds to TRBD1 (6 bases). Trimming stripped 7 bases from V and 1 base from J, with 11 bases between. Germline-derived CDR1 and CDR2 are WSHSY and SAAADI. The CDR3 runs to 14 residues.

This clone was recorded a few times. The V gene is TRBV29-1, the J gene TRBJ1-1, with D perhaps matching TRBD1 (5 bases). The CDR3 spans 13 residues. The V gene lost 5 bases and the J gene lost 1 base, with 11 bases spanning the gap. The germline V gene has CDR1 SQVTM and CDR2 ANQGSEA. CDR3 coding DNA: TGCAGCGTTAACCCTGGACAGAACACTGAAGCTTTCTTT. Its translation is CSVNPGQNTEAFF. The full variable domain, rest sourced from reference TRBV29-1 and TRBJ1-1, is SAVISQKPSRDICQRGTSLTIQCQVDSQVTMMFWYRQQPGQSLTLIATANQGSEATYESGFVIDKFPISRPNLTFSTLTVSNMSPEDSSIYLCSVNPGQNTEAFFGQGTRLTVV.